This TCR beta chain was sequenced for a study of T cells in Graves' hyperthyroidism and ophthalmopathy. Study results and limitations: Using 13 V-J features, a model discriminated ophthalmopathy from stable hyperthyroidism.

The investigators amplified TCR beta CDR3 regions from RNA transcripts. TCR CDR3 regions were first amplified by RT-PCR with HTBI primers. MiXCR was run by TCRdb on the multiplex PCR reads, yielding one entry per CDR3 protein. The repertoire holds roughly 630,000 distinct CDR3 sequences, with around 16% as singletons. The V gene's germline CDR1 is KGHDR and CDR2 SFDVKD. This CDR3 is 19 amino acids long. The V end lost 3 bases, the J end lost 2 bases, and 24 bases lay between the germline ends. Clinicians diagnosed patients from clinical symptoms, serum thyroxine and TRAb, thyroid ultrasound and orbital computed tomography. On this clonotype: Its cognate antigen is unknown.

Sequenced sample: blood. This clonotype was sampled from a woman in her 30s with Graves' hyperthyroidism. This chain connects TRBV24-1 to TRBJ2-5; a weak D match, TRBD1 (8 bases). The CDR3 is CATSDITGGSGGRQETQYF. In DNA form, the CDR3 reads TGTGCCACCAGTGATATAACAGGGGGGTCCGGGGGGCGACAAGAGACCCAGTACTTC.